A single sample is the source of the 26 T cell receptor beta chains below, sequenced in a study of shared clonotypes between healthy human individuals. TCRdb's table, derived via immunoSEQ multiplex PCR, lists solely in-frame clones and lacks some. The repertoire holds some 2,100,000 clones, with roughly 95% as singletons. The source material was naive CD4+ T cells sorted from blood. Subset of the sample: CD45RA+ positively selected. These receptors came from a man aged 18 to 30 in good health.

The chain couples TRBV7-2 to TRBJ2-4; 12 bases align to TRBD1. The ends lost 1 base at V and 6 bases at J; junction bases unmatched: 7. CDR1 and CDR2 from the germline V gene are SGHTA and FQGNSA. This CDR3 has 17 residues. The CDR3 loop is CASSLEMGQGARNIQYF. The CDR3 bases are TGTGCCAGCAGCTTAGAAATGGGACAGGGGGCGAGAAACATTCAGTACTTC.

This clone was recorded once. The chain joins TRBV11-3 to TRBJ1-2; D not resolved. This CDR3 comprises 14 residues. Per germline, CDR1 SGHNT and CDR2 YENEEA. V was trimmed by 1 base and J by 4 bases, leaving 10 bases between them. CDR3 in DNA: TGTGCCAGCAGCTTAGGACGGATCGTCTATGGCTACACCTTC. This gives the protein CASSLGRIVYGYTF.

J is TRBJ2-5 and V is TRBV7-9; D could derive from TRBD1 or TRBD2 (5 bases each). The ends were cut back, 4 bases at V and 0 bases at J, with 24 bases in the middle. This CDR3 region has 19 residues. Per the germline V gene, CDR1 is SEHNR and CDR2 is FQNEAQ (reference sequence). The CDR3 is CASSSPRGLGIPYQETQYF. CDR3 DNA: TGTGCCAGCAGCTCCCCCCGGGGCCTAGGTATCCCGTACCAAGAGACCCAGTACTTC.

V and J are TRBV21-1 and TRBJ2-3; the table's D call, TRBD2, has no DNA check behind it. TRBV21-1 is flagged as a pseudogene. The CDR3 consists of 17 residues. As DNA, the CDR3 is TGTGCCAGCAGCACCCCTCTAGCGGGAGACCCCCCAGATACGCAGTATTTT. As protein: CASSTPLAGDPPDTQYF.

V is TRBV10-3 and J is TRBJ1-5; TRBD1 is a possible D gene (6 bases). The CDR3 consists of 13 residues. Trimming left V 3 bases short and J 5 bases short, with 8 bases between. The germline gives CDR1 ENHRY, CDR2 SYGVKD. The CDR3 region has the DNA TGTGCCATCAGTGATTCAGGGGATCAGCCCCAGCATTTT. Amino acids: CAISDSGDQPQHF.

The CDR3 reads CASSVPGTGTEQYF. CDR3 sequence (DNA): TGCGCCAGCAGCGTACCCGGGACAGGGACCGAGCAGTACTTC. The chain has TRBV5-1 and TRBJ2-7; 9 bases are a match to TRBD1. V lost 4 bases, J lost 6 bases, and 8 bases stayed unmatched. Germline V gives CDR1 SGHRS, CDR2 YFSETQ. The CDR3 has 14 residues.

The CDR3 here is CASSPQTYTDTQYF. The DNA for the CDR3 is TGTGCCAGCAGCCCACAGACGTACACAGATACGCAGTATTTT. The rearrangement links TRBV7-9 to TRBJ2-3; D not resolved. The CDR3 covers 14 residues. V lost 5 bases and J lost 2, with 11 bases in between. Germline-derived CDR1 and CDR2 are SEHNR and FQNEAQ (reference sequence).

This chain connects TRBV10-3 to TRBJ2-3; either TRBD1 or TRBD2 may fit D (5 bases each). Germline assignment: CDR1 ENHRY and CDR2 SYGVKD. V was clipped by 11 bases and J by 4 bases, with 22 bases between them. The CDR3 has 15 residues. The CDR3 sequence is CAVQSWGSVSDTQYF. As DNA, the CDR3 is TGTGCCGTCCAGTCGTGGGGGAGTGTATCAGATACGCAGTATTTT.

The chain uses TRBV7-9 and TRBJ2-7; the D gene could be TRBD1 or TRBD2 (5 bases each). CDR1 is SEHNR, CDR2 FQNEAQ, per germline (reference sequence). The CDR3 spans 17 residues. V was trimmed by 1 base and J by 2 bases, leaving 18 bases between them. CDR3: CASSLVLAGLGAYEQYF. Written as DNA, the CDR3 is TGTGCCAGCAGCTTAGTCTTAGCAGGCTTGGGGGCCTACGAGCAGTACTTC.

The chain links TRBV6-1 to TRBJ2-7, with D possibly being TRBD2 (5 bases). The CDR3 loop spans 14 amino acids. Trimming took 1 base from V and 4 from J, leaving 11 bases between them. The germline CDR1 and CDR2 sequences are MNHNS and SASEGT. The CDR3 here is CASSEDPGKYEQYF. CDR3 bases: TGTGCCAGCAGTGAAGACCCGGGGAAGTACGAGCAGTACTTC.

About this clone: Other nucleotide sequences in the sample specify the same CDR3. Written as DNA, the CDR3 is TGCGCCAGCAGTCGGCAGGGGGACTACGAGCAGTACTTC. It specifies CASSRQGDYEQYF. The chain is built from TRBV4-1 and TRBJ2-7; 7 nucleotides match TRBD1. CDR1 and CDR2 (germline): MGHRA, YSYEKL. With 6 bases clipped from V and 3 bases from J, the junction kept 5 bases outside the gene matches. The CDR3 totals 13 residues.

This clone was detected only once. The CDR3 region is CASSRSGDNTDTQYF. For the CDR3, the DNA is TGCGCCAGCAGCAGATCTGGGGATAACACAGATACGCAGTATTTT. The chain recombines TRBV5-1 with TRBJ2-3; D gene ambiguous. Between the trimmed V and J ends, which lost 4 bases and 2 bases, there was a span of 14 bases. The CDR3 length is 15 residues. Germline CDR1 SGHRS, CDR2 YFSETQ.

The V and J genes are TRBV6-5 and TRBJ1-3, with TRBD1 as a possible D gene (6 bases). Trimming took 6 bases from V and 4 from J, leaving 16 bases between them. The CDR3 is made up of 15 amino acids. The germline V gene encodes CDR1 MNHEY and CDR2 SVGAGI. The CDR3 spells CASRQGSGQGNTIYF. In DNA form, the CDR3 reads TGTGCCAGCAGACAGGGTTCCGGACAAGGAAACACCATATATTTT.

CDR3 DNA: TGTGCCAGCAGCGCACGCCAGACAGGGAACTATGGCTACACCTTC. Translating gives CASSARQTGNYGYTF. The chain has TRBV5-4 and TRBJ1-2; 7 positions match TRBD1. CDR3 size: 15 residues. CDR1 SGHNT and CDR2 YYREEE come from the germline V gene (reference sequence). J lost 2 bases, V lost 4 bases, and 8 bases had no gene match.

Concerning this clone itself: The junction and the germline gene differ at one end; a read error may be behind it. The chain joins TRBV6-4 to TRBJ1-2; a possible D gene is TRBD1 (6 bases). The germline CDR1 and CDR2 sequences are MRHNA and SNTAGT. This CDR3 comprises 18 residues. In nucleotides, the CDR3 is TGTGCCAGCAGTTACTCTCTACCCAGGGGTCCCGGTTCATTAAGCTACACCTTC. It translates to CASSYSLPRGPGSLSYTF.

V usage is TRBV4-1 and J usage is TRBJ1-6; D is possibly TRBD1 (6 bases). Germline CDR1 and CDR2: MGHRA and YSYEKL. The CDR3 consists of 17 residues. Trimming cost V 0 bases and J 2 bases, with 11 bases left between them. CDR3 region: CASSQDRNRAYNSPLHF. CDR3 coding DNA: TGCGCCAGCAGCCAAGATCGCAACAGGGCCTATAATTCACCCCTCCACTTT.

This chain uses TRBV7-9 with TRBJ2-7, with D maybe TRBD2 (5 bases). This CDR3 has 11 residues. CDR1 SEHNR and CDR2 FQNEAQ come from the germline V gene (reference sequence). V was shortened by 5 bases and J by 11 bases, with 13 bases between the two germline ends. The CDR3 region is CASSGSRVEYF. In DNA form, the CDR3 reads TGTGCCAGCAGCGGCTCGCGGGTAGAGTACTTC. Full variable domain (missing parts from reference TRBV7-9 and TRBJ2-7): DTGVSQNPRHKITKRGQNVTFRCDPISEHNRLYWYRQTLGQGPEFLTYFQNEAQLEKSRLLSDRFSAERPKGSFSTLEIQRTEQGDSAMYLCASSGSRVEYFGPGTRLTVT.

The chain uses TRBV2 and TRBJ2-3; 8 bases fit TRBD2. J gave up 4 bases and V 7 bases, and 4 bases lay outside the gene matches. CDR1 and CDR2 (germline): SNHLY, FYNNEI. This CDR3 comprises 13 residues. The CDR3 coding sequence is TGTGCCAGCAAGAGCGGGAGTGCAGATACGCAGTATTTT. Its protein is CASKSGSADTQYF.

The rearrangement uses TRBV6-5 and TRBJ2-5, with TRBD1 as a possible D gene (8 bases). The CDR3 has 16 amino acids. Germline CDR1 MNHEY, CDR2 SVGAGI. Between the trimmed V and J ends, which lost 2 bases and 3 bases, there was a span of 16 bases. DNA of the CDR3: TGTGCCAGCAGTTACGCCCAACAGGGGGGGGAAGAGACCCAGTACTTC. Its translation: CASSYAQQGGEETQYF.

The chain joins TRBV27 to TRBJ2-4; 7 bases are a match to TRBD2. Germline V lookup: CDR1 MNHEY, CDR2 SMNVEV (reference sequence). V dropped 5 bases and J dropped 0; count of bases not matched to a gene: 4. This CDR3 region has 15 residues. The CDR3 region has the DNA TGTGCCAGCAGTGGGGGGGACTTAGCCAAAAACATTCAGTACTTC. This codes for CASSGGDLAKNIQYF.

The chain couples TRBV29-1 to TRBJ2-7; the match to TRBD2 covers 8 bases. J gave up 2 bases and V 4 bases, and 4 bases lay outside the gene matches. The CDR3 runs to 13 residues. Germline V gene sequence: CDR1 SQVTM, CDR2 ANQGSEA. CDR3 amino acids: CSVAGLEAYEQYF. Here the CDR3 DNA reads TGCAGCGTTGCGGGACTAGAGGCCTACGAGCAGTACTTC.

This rearrangement joins TRBV4-3 to TRBJ2-7; 7 positions agree with TRBD2. Per the germline V gene, CDR1 is LGHNA and CDR2 is YSLEER. The CDR3 runs to 16 residues. V gave up 0 bases and J gave up 7 bases; unmatched junction bases: 12. As DNA, the CDR3 is TGCGCCAGCAGCCAAGATCGCGGGGGACGGGGCCAGGAGCAGTACTTC. Its translation is CASSQDRGGRGQEQYF.

The chain has TRBV6-6 and TRBJ1-2; D might be TRBD1 (5 bases). There are 15 residues in the CDR3. Trimming took 7 bases from V and 2 from J, leaving 17 bases between them. Germline V gives CDR1 MNHNY, CDR2 SVGAGI (reference sequence). CDR3 loop: CASTRVRGGNYGYTF. The CDR3, as DNA: TGTGCCAGCACCAGAGTACGGGGGGGGAACTATGGCTACACCTTC.

This clone was recorded only once. The chain is built from TRBV30 and TRBJ2-5; 15 nucleotides agree with TRBD2. The CDR3 length is 15 residues. V lost 5 bases and J lost 5; bases outside the gene matches: 6. CDR1 is GTSNPN, CDR2 SVGIG, per germline (reference sequence). CDR3 DNA sequence: TGTGCCTGGGTTAAGGGGACTAGCGGGGGGGAGACCCAGTACTTC. Its protein is CAWVKGTSGGETQYF.

This clone was seen a handful of times. The chain links TRBV5-1 to TRBJ1-1, with D hard to call. Germline CDR1 reads SGHRS; CDR2 reads YFSETQ. The CDR3 is 14 residues long. V lost 1 base and J 1 base, leaving 8 bases between the germline ends. In DNA form, the CDR3 reads TGCGCCAGCAGCTTGTGGGAAAAGAACACTGAAGCTTTCTTT. It is translated as CASSLWEKNTEAFF.

The chain links TRBV6-1 to TRBJ2-5; possible D gene TRBD1, 5 bases. The CDR3 has 15 residues. V lost 1 base to trimming and J lost 4 bases, with 13 bases between them. Looked up from germline, CDR1 is MNHNS and CDR2 is SASEGT. CDR3 DNA: TGTGCCAGCAGTGAAGGAATCCAGGGAAGAGAGACCCAGTACTTC. Amino acid sequence: CASSEGIQGRETQYF.